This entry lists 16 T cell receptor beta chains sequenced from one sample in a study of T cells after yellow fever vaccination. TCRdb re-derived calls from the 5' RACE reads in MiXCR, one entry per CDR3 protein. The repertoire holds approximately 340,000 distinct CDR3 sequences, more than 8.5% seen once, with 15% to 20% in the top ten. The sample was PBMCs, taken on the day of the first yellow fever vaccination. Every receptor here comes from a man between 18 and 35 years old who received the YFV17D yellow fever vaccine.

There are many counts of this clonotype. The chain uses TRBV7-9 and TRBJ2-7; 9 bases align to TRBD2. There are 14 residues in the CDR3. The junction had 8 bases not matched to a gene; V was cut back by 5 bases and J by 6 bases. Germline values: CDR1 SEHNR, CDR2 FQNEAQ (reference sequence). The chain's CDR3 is CASSPTSGWGEQYF. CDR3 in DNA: TGTGCCAGCAGCCCAACTAGCGGGTGGGGCGAGCAGTACTTC.

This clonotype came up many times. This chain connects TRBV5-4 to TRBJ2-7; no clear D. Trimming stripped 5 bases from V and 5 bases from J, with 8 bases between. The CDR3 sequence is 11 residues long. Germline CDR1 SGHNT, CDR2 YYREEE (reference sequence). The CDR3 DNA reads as TGTGCCAGCAGTTTCACCGACGAGCAGTACTTC. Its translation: CASSFTDEQYF.

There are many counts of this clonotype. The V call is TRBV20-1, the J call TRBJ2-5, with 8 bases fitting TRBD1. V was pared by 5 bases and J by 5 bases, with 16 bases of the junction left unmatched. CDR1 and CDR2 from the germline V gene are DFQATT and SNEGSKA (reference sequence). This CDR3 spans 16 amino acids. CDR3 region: CSARPKPRGLRETQYF. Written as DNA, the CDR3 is TGCAGTGCTCGACCGAAACCCAGGGGGCTCCGTGAGACCCAGTACTTC.

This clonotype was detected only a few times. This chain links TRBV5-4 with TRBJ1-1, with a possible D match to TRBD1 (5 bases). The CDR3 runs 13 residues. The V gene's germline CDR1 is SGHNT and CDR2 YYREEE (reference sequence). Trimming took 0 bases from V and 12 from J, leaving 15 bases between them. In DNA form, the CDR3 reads TGTGCCAGCAGCTTGGCTCGCGGGGGTGACACTTTCTTT. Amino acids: CASSLARGGDTFF.

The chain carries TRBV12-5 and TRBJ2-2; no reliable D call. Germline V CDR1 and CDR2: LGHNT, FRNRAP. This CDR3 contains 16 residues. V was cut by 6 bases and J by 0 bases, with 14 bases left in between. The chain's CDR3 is CASGQVVGPNTGELFF. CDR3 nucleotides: TGTGCTAGTGGGCAGGTGGTTGGGCCGAACACCGGGGAGCTGTTTTTT.

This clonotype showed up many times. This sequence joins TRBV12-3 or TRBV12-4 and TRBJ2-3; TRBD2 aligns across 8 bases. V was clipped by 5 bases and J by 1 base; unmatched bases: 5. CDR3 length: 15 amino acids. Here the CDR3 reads CASSPGTRGTDTQYF. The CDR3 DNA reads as TGTGCCAGCAGTCCCGGGACTAGAGGCACAGATACGCAGTATTTT.

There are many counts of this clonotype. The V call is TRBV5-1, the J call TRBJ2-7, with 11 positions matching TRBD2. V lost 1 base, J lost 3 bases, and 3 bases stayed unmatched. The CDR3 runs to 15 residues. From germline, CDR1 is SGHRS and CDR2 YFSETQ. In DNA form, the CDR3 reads TGCGCCAGCAGCTTGCCCGGGACTAGCGGCTACGAGCAGTACTTC. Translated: CASSLPGTSGYEQYF.

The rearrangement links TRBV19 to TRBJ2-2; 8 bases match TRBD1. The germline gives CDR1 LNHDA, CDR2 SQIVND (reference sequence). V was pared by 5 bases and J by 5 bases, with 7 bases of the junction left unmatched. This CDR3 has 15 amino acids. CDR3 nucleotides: TGTGCCAGTAGTCAGGACAGGGCGGGGACCGGGGAGCTGTTTTTT. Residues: CASSQDRAGTGELFF.

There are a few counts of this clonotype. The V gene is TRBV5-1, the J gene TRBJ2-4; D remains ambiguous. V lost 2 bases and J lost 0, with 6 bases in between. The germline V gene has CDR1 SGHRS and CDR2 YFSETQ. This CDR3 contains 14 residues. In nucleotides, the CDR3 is TGCGCCAGCAGCTTAAATTTAGCCAAAAACATTCAGTACTTC. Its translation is CASSLNLAKNIQYF.

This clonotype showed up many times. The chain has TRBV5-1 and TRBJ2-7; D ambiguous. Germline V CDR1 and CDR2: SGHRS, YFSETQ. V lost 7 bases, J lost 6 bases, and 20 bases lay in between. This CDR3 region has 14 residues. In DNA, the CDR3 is TGCGCCAGCGCCGTCTCACCTTCCCGCGTCGAGCAGTACTTC. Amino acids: CASAVSPSRVEQYF.

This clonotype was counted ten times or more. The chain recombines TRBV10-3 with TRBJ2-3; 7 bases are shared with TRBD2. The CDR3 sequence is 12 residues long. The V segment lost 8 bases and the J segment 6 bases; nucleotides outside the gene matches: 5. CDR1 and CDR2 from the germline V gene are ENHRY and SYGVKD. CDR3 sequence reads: CAIHGGSDTQYF. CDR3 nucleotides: TGTGCCATCCACGGGGGGTCTGATACGCAGTATTTT.

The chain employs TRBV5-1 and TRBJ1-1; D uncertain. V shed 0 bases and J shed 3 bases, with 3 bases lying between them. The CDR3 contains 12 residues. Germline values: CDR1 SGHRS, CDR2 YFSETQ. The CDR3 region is CASSLEDTEAFF. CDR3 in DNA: TGCGCCAGCAGCTTGGAGGACACTGAAGCTTTCTTT.

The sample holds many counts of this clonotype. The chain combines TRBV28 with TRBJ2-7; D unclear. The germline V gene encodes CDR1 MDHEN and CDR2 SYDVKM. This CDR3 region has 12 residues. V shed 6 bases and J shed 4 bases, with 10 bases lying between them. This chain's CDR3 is CASRGSIYEQYV. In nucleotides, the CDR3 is TGTGCCAGCAGAGGAAGTATTTACGAGCAGTACGTC.

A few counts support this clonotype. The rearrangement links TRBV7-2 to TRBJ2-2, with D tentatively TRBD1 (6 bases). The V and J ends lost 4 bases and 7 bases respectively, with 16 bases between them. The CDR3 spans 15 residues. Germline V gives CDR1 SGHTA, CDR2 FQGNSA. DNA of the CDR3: TGTGCCAGCAGCTCGCAGGGGAGCTCTTACGGGGAGCTGTTTTTT. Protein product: CASSSQGSSYGELFF.

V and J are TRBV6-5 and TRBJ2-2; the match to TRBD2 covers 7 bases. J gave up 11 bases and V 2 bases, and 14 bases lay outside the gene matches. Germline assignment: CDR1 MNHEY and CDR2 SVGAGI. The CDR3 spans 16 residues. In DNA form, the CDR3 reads TGTGCCAGCAGTTACGGGCCCAGCGGGGTCTTCGGTGAGCTGTTTTTT. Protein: CASSYGPSGVFGELFF.

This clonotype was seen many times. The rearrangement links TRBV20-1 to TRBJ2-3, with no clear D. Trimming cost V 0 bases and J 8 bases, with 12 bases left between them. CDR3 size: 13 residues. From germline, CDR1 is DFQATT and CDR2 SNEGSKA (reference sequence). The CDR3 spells CSARDLWRSTQYF. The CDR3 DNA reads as TGCAGTGCTAGAGATCTCTGGCGTAGTACGCAGTATTTT.